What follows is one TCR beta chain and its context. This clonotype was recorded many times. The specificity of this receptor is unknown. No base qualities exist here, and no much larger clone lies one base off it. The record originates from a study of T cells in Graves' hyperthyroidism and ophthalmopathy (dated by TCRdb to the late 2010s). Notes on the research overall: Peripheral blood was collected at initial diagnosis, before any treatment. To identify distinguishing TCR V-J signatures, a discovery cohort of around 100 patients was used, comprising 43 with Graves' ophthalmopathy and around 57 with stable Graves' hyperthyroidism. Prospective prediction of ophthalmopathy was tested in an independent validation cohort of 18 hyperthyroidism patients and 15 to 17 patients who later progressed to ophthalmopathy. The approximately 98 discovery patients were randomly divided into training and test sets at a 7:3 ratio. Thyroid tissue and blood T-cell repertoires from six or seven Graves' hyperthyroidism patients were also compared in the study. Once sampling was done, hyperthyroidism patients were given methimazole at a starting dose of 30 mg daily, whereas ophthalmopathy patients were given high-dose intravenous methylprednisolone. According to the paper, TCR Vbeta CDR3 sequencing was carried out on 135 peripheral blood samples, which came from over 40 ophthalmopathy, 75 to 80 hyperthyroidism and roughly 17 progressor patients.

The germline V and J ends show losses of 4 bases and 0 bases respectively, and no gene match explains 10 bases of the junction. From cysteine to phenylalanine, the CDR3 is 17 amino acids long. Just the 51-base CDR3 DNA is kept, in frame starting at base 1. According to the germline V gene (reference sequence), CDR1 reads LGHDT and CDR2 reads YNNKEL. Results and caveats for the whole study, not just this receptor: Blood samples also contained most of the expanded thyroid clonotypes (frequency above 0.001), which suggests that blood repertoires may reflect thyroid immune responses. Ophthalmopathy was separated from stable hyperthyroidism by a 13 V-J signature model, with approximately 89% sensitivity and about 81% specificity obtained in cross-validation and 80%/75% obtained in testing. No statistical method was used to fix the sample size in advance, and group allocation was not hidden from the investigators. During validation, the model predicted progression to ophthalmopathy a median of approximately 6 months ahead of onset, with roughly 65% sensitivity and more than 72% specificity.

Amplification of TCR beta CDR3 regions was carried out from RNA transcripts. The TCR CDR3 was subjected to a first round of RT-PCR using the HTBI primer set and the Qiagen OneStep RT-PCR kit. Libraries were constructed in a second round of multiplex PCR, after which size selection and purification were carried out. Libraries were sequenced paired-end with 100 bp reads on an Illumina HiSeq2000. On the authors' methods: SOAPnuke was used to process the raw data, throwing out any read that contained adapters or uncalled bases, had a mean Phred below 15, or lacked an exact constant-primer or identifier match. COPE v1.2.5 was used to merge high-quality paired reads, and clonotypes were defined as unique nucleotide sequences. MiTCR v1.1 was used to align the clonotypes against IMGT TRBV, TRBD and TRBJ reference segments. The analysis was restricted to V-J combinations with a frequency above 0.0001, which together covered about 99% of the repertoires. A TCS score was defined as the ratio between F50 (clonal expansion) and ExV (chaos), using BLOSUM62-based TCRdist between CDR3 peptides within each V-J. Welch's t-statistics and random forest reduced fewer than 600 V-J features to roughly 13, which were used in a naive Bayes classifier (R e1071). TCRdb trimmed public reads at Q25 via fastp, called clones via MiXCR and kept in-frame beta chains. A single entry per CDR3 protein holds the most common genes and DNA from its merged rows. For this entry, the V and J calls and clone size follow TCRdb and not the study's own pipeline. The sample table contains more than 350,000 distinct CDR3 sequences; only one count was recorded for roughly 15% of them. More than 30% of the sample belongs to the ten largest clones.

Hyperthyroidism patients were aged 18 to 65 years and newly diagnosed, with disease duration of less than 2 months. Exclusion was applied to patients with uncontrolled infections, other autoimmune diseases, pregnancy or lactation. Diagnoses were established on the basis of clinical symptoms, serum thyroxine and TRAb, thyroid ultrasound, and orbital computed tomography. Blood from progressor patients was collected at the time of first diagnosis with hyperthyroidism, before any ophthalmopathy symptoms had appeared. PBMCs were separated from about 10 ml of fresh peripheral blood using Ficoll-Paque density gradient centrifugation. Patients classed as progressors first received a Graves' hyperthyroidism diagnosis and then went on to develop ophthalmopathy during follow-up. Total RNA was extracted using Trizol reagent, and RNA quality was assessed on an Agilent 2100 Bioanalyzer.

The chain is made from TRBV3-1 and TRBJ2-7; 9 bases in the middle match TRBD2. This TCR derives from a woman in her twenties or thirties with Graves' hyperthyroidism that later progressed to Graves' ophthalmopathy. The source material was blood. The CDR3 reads CASSPGSAGGSSYEQYF. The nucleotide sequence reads TGTGCCAGCAGCCCCGGATCAGCGGGGGGTAGCTCCTACGAGCAGTACTTC.